These T cell receptor beta chains were read from a single sample in a study of T cell repertoires in cytomegalovirus infection. No antigen has been identified for these receptors. One entry per CDR3 protein results from TCRdb running MiXCR on the reads. Of fewer than 1,000,000 distinct CDR3 sequences in the sample, around 31% were seen once. Sequencing was performed on cultured CD8+ T cells from PBMCs, taken from culture after CMV antigen stimulation. These receptors came from a human donor in good health (CMV status not recorded). Some clones in this sample may be carry-over from other donors' samples. Each CDR3 is given with its conserved first and last residue. Fields, in order: V gene, clone size, J gene, D gene, CDR3 length, CDR3 DNA, CDR3 protein. A D gene is named only where the DNA matches it firmly. Clone size is stated in some rows and not others, as once, few, many or a class when expanded.

V gene: TRBV6-1
clone size: few
J gene: TRBJ1-1
D gene: -
CDR3 length: 13
CDR3 DNA: TGTGCCAGCTGTCGCGGGGGCGGGACTGAAGCTTTCTTT
CDR3 protein: CASCRGGGTEAFF

V gene: TRBV6-6
clone size: -
J gene: TRBJ1-2
D gene: TRBD1
CDR3 length: 15
CDR3 DNA: TGTGCCAGCACCGCTGGGGACAGCCTTCTCGATGGCTACACCTTC
CDR3 protein: CASTAGDSLLDGYTF

V gene: TRBV27
clone size: -
J gene: TRBJ1-1
D gene: TRBD1
CDR3 length: 16
CDR3 DNA: TGTGCCAGCAGTCCGGAGCAGGGGGGGATTCTGGCTGAAGCTTTCTTT
CDR3 protein: CASSPEQGGILAEAFF

V gene: TRBV20-1
clone size: -
J gene: TRBJ1-6
D gene: -
CDR3 length: 12
CDR3 DNA: TGCAGTGCTAGAGGACAGGACCCACCCCTCCACTTT
CDR3 protein: CSARGQDPPLHF

V gene: TRBV12-3/TRBV12-4
clone size: -
J gene: TRBJ1-1
D gene: -
CDR3 length: 14
CDR3 DNA: TGTGCCAGCCTATACAGGAGGGGGGAAACTGAAGCTTTCTTT
CDR3 protein: CASLYRRGETEAFF

V gene: TRBV11-1
clone size: few
J gene: TRBJ2-1
D gene: -
CDR3 length: 12
CDR3 DNA: TGTGCCAGCAGCTTTGGGTGGAATGAGCAGTTCTTC
CDR3 protein: CASSFGWNEQFF

V gene: TRBV27
clone size: -
J gene: TRBJ2-3
D gene: TRBD1
CDR3 length: 15
CDR3 DNA: TGTGCCAGCAGCGCTCGGGACAGAACCACAGATACGCAGTATTTT
CDR3 protein: CASSARDRTTDTQYF

V gene: TRBV29-1
clone size: -
J gene: TRBJ2-2
D gene: -
CDR3 length: 17
CDR3 DNA: TGCAGCGTTGAACTATTCCTTAGGGGGTCGGGCACCAGGGAGCTGTTTTTT
CDR3 protein: CSVELFLRGSGTRELFF

V gene: TRBV19
clone size: -
J gene: TRBJ1-2
D gene: -
CDR3 length: 15
CDR3 DNA: TGTGCCAGTAGTATTGACGGAAGCGCTAACTATGGCTACACCTTC
CDR3 protein: CASSIDGSANYGYTF

V gene: TRBV6-2/TRBV6-3
clone size: few
J gene: TRBJ2-1
D gene: TRBD2
CDR3 length: 14
CDR3 DNA: TGTGCCAGCGGAGCGGGGACCTCCTACAATGAGCAGTTCTTC
CDR3 protein: CASGAGTSYNEQFF

V gene: TRBV9
clone size: -
J gene: TRBJ2-1
D gene: TRBD2
CDR3 length: 16
CDR3 DNA: TGTGCCAGCAGCGTAGGGGGACTAGCGGGGTACAATGAGCAGTTCTTC
CDR3 protein: CASSVGGLAGYNEQFF

V gene: TRBV3-1
clone size: -
J gene: TRBJ2-3
D gene: TRBD2
CDR3 length: 15
CDR3 DNA: TGTGCCAGCAGCCCGGGAGGGGGGGTCACAGATACGCAGTATTTT
CDR3 protein: CASSPGGGVTDTQYF

V gene: TRBV12-3/TRBV12-4
clone size: -
J gene: TRBJ1-2
D gene: -
CDR3 length: 12
CDR3 DNA: TGTGCCAGCACCTCCGGAGTCTATGGCTACACCTTC
CDR3 protein: CASTSGVYGYTF

V gene: TRBV7-2
clone size: -
J gene: TRBJ1-6
D gene: TRBD1
CDR3 length: 16
CDR3 DNA: TGTGCCAGCAGCTTTGGACAGGAGACTAATAATTCACCCCTCCACTTT
CDR3 protein: CASSFGQETNNSPLHF

V gene: TRBV7-2
clone size: -
J gene: TRBJ1-2
D gene: -
CDR3 length: 12
CDR3 DNA: TGTGCCACCGCCGGTCCGTCCTATGGCTACACCTTC
CDR3 protein: CATAGPSYGYTF

V gene: TRBV27
clone size: few
J gene: TRBJ1-1
D gene: TRBD1
CDR3 length: 15
CDR3 DNA: TGTGCCAGTAAAACCCGCTTAGGGGACAGCAGGAAAGCTTTCTTT
CDR3 protein: CASKTRLGDSRKAFF

V gene: TRBV7-9
clone size: -
J gene: TRBJ1-5
D gene: -
CDR3 length: 13
CDR3 DNA: TGTGCCAGCAGCCCCCCGAGGGGTAGGGCCCAGCATTTT
CDR3 protein: CASSPPRGRAQHF

V gene: TRBV12-3/TRBV12-4
clone size: few
J gene: TRBJ1-2
D gene: -
CDR3 length: 14
CDR3 DNA: TGTGCCAGCAGTTTCACGACCCGACAAAATGGCTACACCTTC
CDR3 protein: CASSFTTRQNGYTF

V gene: TRBV2
clone size: -
J gene: TRBJ1-1
D gene: TRBD1
CDR3 length: 14
CDR3 DNA: TGTGCCAGCATGAAGACAGGGTTGAACACTGAAGCTTTCTTT
CDR3 protein: CASMKTGLNTEAFF

V gene: TRBV19
clone size: -
J gene: TRBJ2-1
D gene: -
CDR3 length: 14
CDR3 DNA: TGTGCCAGTAGCCTGGGACAATGGAGCAATGAGCAGTTCTTC
CDR3 protein: CASSLGQWSNEQFF

V gene: TRBV6-5
clone size: -
J gene: TRBJ1-2
D gene: TRBD1
CDR3 length: 14
CDR3 DNA: TGTGCCAGCAGTGTTACAGGGGTTGGGGGTGGCTACACCTTC
CDR3 protein: CASSVTGVGGGYTF

V gene: TRBV7-9
clone size: few
J gene: TRBJ1-1
D gene: -
CDR3 length: 14
CDR3 DNA: TGTGCCAGCGGGGACTCAGAGATGAACACTGAAGCTTTCTTT
CDR3 protein: CASGDSEMNTEAFF

V gene: TRBV2
clone size: -
J gene: TRBJ1-6
D gene: -
CDR3 length: 17
CDR3 DNA: TGTGCCATCCGGGACCTTTCTGAAACCCTCGGCGGGTCACCCCTCCACTTT
CDR3 protein: CAIRDLSETLGGSPLHF

V gene: TRBV20-1
clone size: once
J gene: TRBJ1-2
D gene: -
CDR3 length: 15
CDR3 DNA: TGCAGTCAACACGCGTGGGGGGGACCTAACTATGGCTACACCTTC
CDR3 protein: CSQHAWGGPNYGYTF

V gene: TRBV12-3/TRBV12-4
clone size: many
J gene: TRBJ2-5
D gene: -
CDR3 length: 13
CDR3 DNA: TGTGCCAGCAGTTTAGGCAGGGTGGGGACCCAGTACTTC
CDR3 protein: CASSLGRVGTQYF

V gene: TRBV28
clone size: few
J gene: TRBJ2-3
D gene: TRBD1
CDR3 length: 15
CDR3 DNA: TGTGCCAGCAGGCGGACAGGGAATATCCCAGATACGCAGTATTTT
CDR3 protein: CASRRTGNIPDTQYF

V gene: TRBV6-5
clone size: few
J gene: TRBJ2-2
D gene: -
CDR3 length: 15
CDR3 DNA: TGTGCCAGCAGTTTAAGGACTTTTGTATCCGGGGAGCTGTTTTTT
CDR3 protein: CASSLRTFVSGELFF

V gene: TRBV27
clone size: -
J gene: TRBJ2-1
D gene: -
CDR3 length: 12
CDR3 DNA: TGTGCCAGCAGTCCCCCGGACCTCTCCCAGTTCTTC
CDR3 protein: CASSPPDLSQFF

V gene: TRBV7-6
clone size: -
J gene: TRBJ2-2
D gene: -
CDR3 length: 15
CDR3 DNA: TGTGCCAGCACCTTAGGGGCCAGGGAAGGCGGGGAGCTGTTTTTT
CDR3 protein: CASTLGAREGGELFF

V gene: TRBV10-3
clone size: few
J gene: TRBJ2-1
D gene: -
CDR3 length: 13
CDR3 DNA: TGTGCCATCAAACTCACAGGGAAAGATGAGCAGTTCTTC
CDR3 protein: CAIKLTGKDEQFF

V gene: TRBV27
clone size: few
J gene: TRBJ2-1
D gene: -
CDR3 length: 14
CDR3 DNA: TGTGCCAGCAGTTTGACTAGTCGTCATAACGAGCAGTTCTTC
CDR3 protein: CASSLTSRHNEQFF

V gene: TRBV10-2
clone size: few
J gene: TRBJ1-1
D gene: -
CDR3 length: 13
CDR3 DNA: TGCGCCAGCAGTGAGCTAGGGGCCACTGAAGCTTTCTTT
CDR3 protein: CASSELGATEAFF

V gene: TRBV7-8
clone size: many
J gene: TRBJ2-2
D gene: -
CDR3 length: 15
CDR3 DNA: TGTGCCAGCAGCTCACGCCTGGACCTCACCGGGGAGCTGTTTTTT
CDR3 protein: CASSSRLDLTGELFF

V gene: TRBV10-3
clone size: -
J gene: TRBJ1-1
D gene: -
CDR3 length: 12
CDR3 DNA: TGTGCCATCAGCGAATCCGGGACGGAAGCTTTCTTT
CDR3 protein: CAISESGTEAFF

V gene: TRBV27
clone size: few
J gene: TRBJ1-4
D gene: -
CDR3 length: 16
CDR3 DNA: TGTGCCAGCCTTCCGCGCCGGGGGGCAACTAATGAAAAACTGTTTTTT
CDR3 protein: CASLPRRGATNEKLFF

V gene: TRBV7-9
clone size: few
J gene: TRBJ1-1
D gene: -
CDR3 length: 15
CDR3 DNA: TGTGCCAGCAGCTCCCCCGGGGAAAGTGTCGCTGAAGCTTTCTTT
CDR3 protein: CASSSPGESVAEAFF

V gene: TRBV7-6
clone size: -
J gene: TRBJ2-2
D gene: TRBD2
CDR3 length: 19
CDR3 DNA: TGTGCCAGCAGCTCCCTCGGTACTAGCGGGGGCACTGGCACCGGGGAGCTGTTTTTT
CDR3 protein: CASSSLGTSGGTGTGELFF

V gene: TRBV7-4
clone size: few
J gene: TRBJ2-7
D gene: TRBD2
CDR3 length: 15
CDR3 DNA: TGTGCCAGCAGCACAAGGGGAGGGACCCCGGAGGAGCAGTACTTC
CDR3 protein: CASSTRGGTPEEQYF

V gene: TRBV27
clone size: once
J gene: TRBJ1-2
D gene: -
CDR3 length: 12
CDR3 DNA: TGTGCCTCCCGGTGGCCAGAAGGCAGCTACACCTTC
CDR3 protein: CASRWPEGSYTF

V gene: TRBV18
clone size: few
J gene: TRBJ2-2
D gene: -
CDR3 length: 20
CDR3 DNA: TGTGCCAGCTCACTATACAGGGAAGTTCGGACAGCAGTAGACACCGGGGAGCTGTTTTTT
CDR3 protein: CASSLYREVRTAVDTGELFF

V gene: TRBV27
clone size: -
J gene: TRBJ1-1
D gene: TRBD1
CDR3 length: 15
CDR3 DNA: TGTGCCAGCAGTTTGCGAGGGGGCCGATACACTGAAGCTTTCTTT
CDR3 protein: CASSLRGGRYTEAFF

V gene: TRBV12-3/TRBV12-4
clone size: -
J gene: TRBJ1-1
D gene: TRBD1
CDR3 length: 16
CDR3 DNA: TGTGCCAGCAGTTCAGCCGATACAGGGGATTATGCTGAAGCTTTCTTT
CDR3 protein: CASSSADTGDYAEAFF

V gene: TRBV6-6
clone size: few
J gene: TRBJ2-1
D gene: TRBD2
CDR3 length: 18
CDR3 DNA: TGTGCCAGCAGTTACTGGTTACTAGCGGGGAGCTCCTACAATGAGCAGTTCTTC
CDR3 protein: CASSYWLLAGSSYNEQFF

V gene: TRBV12-3/TRBV12-4
clone size: -
J gene: TRBJ1-1
D gene: -
CDR3 length: 12
CDR3 DNA: TGTGCCAGCAGTTTTTCGGAAACTGAAGCTTTCTTT
CDR3 protein: CASSFSETEAFF

V gene: TRBV12-3/TRBV12-4
clone size: -
J gene: TRBJ2-3
D gene: TRBD1
CDR3 length: 15
CDR3 DNA: TGTGCCAGCAGTTCGGACAGGGTTAGCACAGATACGCAGTATTTT
CDR3 protein: CASSSDRVSTDTQYF

V gene: TRBV7-2
clone size: many
J gene: TRBJ1-3
D gene: -
CDR3 length: 15
CDR3 DNA: TGTGCCAGCAGCTTAAGGGTGGCCTCCGGAAACACCATATATTTT
CDR3 protein: CASSLRVASGNTIYF

V gene: TRBV29-1
clone size: -
J gene: TRBJ2-1
D gene: -
CDR3 length: 13
CDR3 DNA: TGCAGCACTAACTCGGACCCACCTCATGGGCAGTTCTTC
CDR3 protein: CSTNSDPPHGQFF

V gene: TRBV7-2
clone size: many
J gene: TRBJ1-1
D gene: -
CDR3 length: 15
CDR3 DNA: TGTGCCAGCAGCCCGGGCGGAGGACTGAACACTGAAGCTTTCTTT
CDR3 protein: CASSPGGGLNTEAFF

V gene: TRBV7-9
clone size: many
J gene: TRBJ1-4
D gene: TRBD1
CDR3 length: 15
CDR3 DNA: TGTGCCAGCAGCTCCTGGGACAGAGGGGATGAAAAACTGTTTTTT
CDR3 protein: CASSSWDRGDEKLFF

V gene: TRBV4-3
clone size: few
J gene: TRBJ2-3
D gene: TRBD1
CDR3 length: 16
CDR3 DNA: TGCGCCAGCAGCCAGATCCCGGGACAGGGGACAGATACGCAGTATTTT
CDR3 protein: CASSQIPGQGTDTQYF

V gene: TRBV11-2
clone size: many
J gene: TRBJ2-7
D gene: -
CDR3 length: 15
CDR3 DNA: TGTGCCAGCAGCCTATACCCGGAGTTTCCCTACGAGCAGTACTTC
CDR3 protein: CASSLYPEFPYEQYF

V gene: TRBV12-3/TRBV12-4
clone size: -
J gene: TRBJ1-5
D gene: TRBD1
CDR3 length: 20
CDR3 DNA: TGTGCCAGCAGTCACTACCGGGACAGGGACGAGGATTTGGGCAATCAGCCCCAGCATTTT
CDR3 protein: CASSHYRDRDEDLGNQPQHF

V gene: TRBV5-1
clone size: -
J gene: TRBJ2-1
D gene: TRBD2
CDR3 length: 15
CDR3 DNA: TGCGCCAGCAGCCGGGGACTAGCGGGGGCCTCAGAGCAGTTCTTC
CDR3 protein: CASSRGLAGASEQFF

V gene: TRBV7-9
clone size: -
J gene: TRBJ2-5
D gene: -
CDR3 length: 11
CDR3 DNA: TGTGCAGCTACAGACCAAGAGACCCAGTACTTC
CDR3 protein: CAATDQETQYF

V gene: TRBV20-1
clone size: -
J gene: TRBJ2-3
D gene: -
CDR3 length: 14
CDR3 DNA: TGCAGTGCTAGATTAACACCCGGCACAGATACGCAGTATTTT
CDR3 protein: CSARLTPGTDTQYF

V gene: TRBV7-6
clone size: -
J gene: TRBJ2-7
D gene: -
CDR3 length: 16
CDR3 DNA: TGTGCCAGCAGCTTCAGCAGCGCGGGGCACTCCTACGAGCAGTACTTC
CDR3 protein: CASSFSSAGHSYEQYF

V gene: TRBV2
clone size: few
J gene: TRBJ1-2
D gene: -
CDR3 length: 13
CDR3 DNA: TGTGCCAGCAGCGCCGGGCCTCTCTATGGCTACACCTTC
CDR3 protein: CASSAGPLYGYTF

V gene: TRBV10-3
clone size: -
J gene: TRBJ1-5
D gene: -
CDR3 length: 15
CDR3 DNA: TGTGCCATCAGTGAGACGAGGGGCGCGGGACAGCCCCAGCATTTT
CDR3 protein: CAISETRGAGQPQHF